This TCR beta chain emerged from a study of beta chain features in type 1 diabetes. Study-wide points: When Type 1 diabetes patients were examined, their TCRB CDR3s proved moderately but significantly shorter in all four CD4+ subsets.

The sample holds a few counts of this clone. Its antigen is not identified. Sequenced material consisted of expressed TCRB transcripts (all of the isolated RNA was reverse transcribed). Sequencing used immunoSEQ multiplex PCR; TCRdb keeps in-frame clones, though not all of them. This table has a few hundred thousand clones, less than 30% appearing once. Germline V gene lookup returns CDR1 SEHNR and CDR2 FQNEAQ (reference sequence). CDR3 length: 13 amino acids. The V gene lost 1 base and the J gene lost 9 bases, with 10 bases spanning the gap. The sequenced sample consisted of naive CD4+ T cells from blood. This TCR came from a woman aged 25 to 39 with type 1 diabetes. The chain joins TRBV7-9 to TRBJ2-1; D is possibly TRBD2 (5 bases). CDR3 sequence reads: CASSLEVGGEQFF. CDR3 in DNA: TGTGCCAGCAGCTTAGAGGTTGGAGGTGAGCAGTTCTTC.